Listed below are T cell receptor beta chains from one sample, sequenced in a study of shared clonotypes between healthy human individuals. The repertoire was sequenced with immunoSEQ multiplex PCR; TCRdb's copy has only in-frame clones and lacks some. The sample holds about 2.1 million clones, just over 90% seen once. The sample comprised naive CD8+ T cells from PBMCs. These receptor sequences come from a young man in good health. Some clones in this sample may be carry-over from other donors' samples. Both conserved end residues are part of each CDR3. The order of the fields is CDR3 protein, clone size, V gene, J gene. Some rows mark clone size as missing; the rest say once, few, many or name a class of expanded clone.

cdr3_aa: CASSLGSPLAGGYEQYF
clone_size: once
v_call: TRBV13
j_call: TRBJ2-7

cdr3_aa: CASSLRDRGGETQYF
clone_size: NA
v_call: TRBV5-6
j_call: TRBJ2-5

cdr3_aa: CASSLVRPSGSGSYEQYF
clone_size: NA
v_call: TRBV5-1
j_call: TRBJ2-7

cdr3_aa: CASSLAGRGQFF
clone_size: NA
v_call: TRBV7-9
j_call: TRBJ2-1

cdr3_aa: CASSQLAGGFSYEQYF
clone_size: NA
v_call: TRBV19
j_call: TRBJ2-7

cdr3_aa: CASTWTERYEQYF
clone_size: NA
v_call: TRBV6-1
j_call: TRBJ2-7

cdr3_aa: CASSFSAGGNEQFF
clone_size: NA
v_call: TRBV19
j_call: TRBJ2-1

cdr3_aa: CAWGTYETQYF
clone_size: NA
v_call: TRBV30
j_call: TRBJ2-5

cdr3_aa: CASSSTSGLQETQYF
clone_size: NA
v_call: TRBV5-8
j_call: TRBJ2-5

cdr3_aa: CASSHTRGSGSPPDTQYF
clone_size: NA
v_call: TRBV7-3
j_call: TRBJ2-3

cdr3_aa: CASSSEGPGELFF
clone_size: NA
v_call: TRBV19
j_call: TRBJ2-2

cdr3_aa: CASSLGLAGDQKRFF
clone_size: NA
v_call: TRBV7-9
j_call: TRBJ2-1

cdr3_aa: CASSPATFTGLSYEQYF
clone_size: NA
v_call: TRBV4-1
j_call: TRBJ2-7

cdr3_aa: CASSPQSYEQYF
clone_size: NA
v_call: TRBV7-9
j_call: TRBJ2-7

cdr3_aa: CASSPGVSGNTIYF
clone_size: NA
v_call: TRBV28
j_call: TRBJ1-3

cdr3_aa: CAISESAEVPYTQYF
clone_size: NA
v_call: TRBV10-3
j_call: TRBJ2-3

cdr3_aa: CASSLSHSYEQYF
clone_size: once
v_call: TRBV27
j_call: TRBJ2-7

cdr3_aa: CASSMAASYNEQFF
clone_size: NA
v_call: TRBV19
j_call: TRBJ2-1

cdr3_aa: CASSHNRGAWSTTEPNGYTF
clone_size: NA
v_call: TRBV7-8
j_call: TRBJ1-2

cdr3_aa: CASSNGTSGRTGELFF
clone_size: NA
v_call: TRBV18
j_call: TRBJ2-2

cdr3_aa: CASSLLQEGSNEQFF
clone_size: once
v_call: TRBV28
j_call: TRBJ2-1

cdr3_aa: CASSSREGSSTQDISYNEQFF
clone_size: NA
v_call: TRBV13
j_call: TRBJ2-1